The clone carrying this T cell receptor (beta chain) has just a few counts. The data were taken from a study of identical twins. Trimming took 7 bases from V and 10 from J; bases not matched to a gene: 12. This CDR3 contains 13 residues. A template switching step contributed a universal primer site, while unique molecular identifiers were present in the cDNA. In TCRdb, the 5' RACE reads were re-called with MiXCR into one record per CDR3 protein. Here the sample spans fewer than 900,000 distinct CDR3 sequences, about 20% being singletons. The sample was also linked to a second study, of T cells expressing NK-cell markers.

The source of this sequence is a woman between 18 and 29 years old in good health. This chain links TRBV12-3 or TRBV12-4 with TRBJ1-1, with 7 nucleotides matching TRBD1. Sequenced sample: PBMCs. The CDR3 DNA reads as TGTGCCAGCACCCTTCATCGACAGGGAGGAGCTTTCTTT. Encoded protein: CASTLHRQGGAFF.